Following are 25 T cell receptor beta chains from one sample sequenced in a study of blood T cell repertoires in COVID-19 (dated by TCRdb to 2020 to 2022). The library was generated by the immunoSEQ multiplex PCR assay. TCRdb re-hosts the immuneACCESS table, in-frame sequences only. Its copies lack some clones; in the studies checked, an unresolved V gene accounts for under half of them, and the cause for the rest is not known. Recorded for this sample are about 74,000 clones; about 92% of them occurred a single time. The ten largest clones capture 1.3% to 1.5% of the sample. Sequences were obtained from peripheral blood. The receptors were gathered from a man in his fifties with acute or convalescent COVID-19.

In nucleotides, the CDR3 is TGCGCCAGCAACCCGAAAGATGAGGGCACAGAGGGCACTGAAGCTTTCTTT. Protein sequence: CASNPKDEGTEGTEAFF. The chain combines TRBV23-1 with TRBJ1-1; D is unclear. TRBV23-1 is flagged as an ORF with uncertain function. CDR3 length: 17 residues. Trimming stripped 7 bases from V and 4 bases from J, with 25 bases between.

The chain couples TRBV30 to TRBJ2-3; possible D gene TRBD2, 6 bases. This CDR3 spans 15 amino acids. Germline V gene lookup returns CDR1 GTSNPN and CDR2 SVGIG (reference sequence). V lost 0 bases, J lost 1 base, and 11 bases lay in between. The CDR3 region is CAWSVGGFGTDTQYF. Here the CDR3 DNA reads TGTGCCTGGAGTGTGGGGGGATTTGGCACAGATACGCAGTATTTT.

The table lists this clone with a few counts. The CDR3 DNA reads TGTGCCAGCTCACTCGTAACAGGGGGCAATTCACCCCTCCACTTT. Translating gives CASSLVTGGNSPLHF. The genes are TRBV18 and TRBJ1-6; 9 bases are a match to TRBD1. The length of the CDR3 is 15 residues. After removal of 4 bases from V and 7 bases from J, the junction contained 5 bases not matched to a gene. CDR1 is KGHSH and CDR2 is LQKENI in the germline V gene.

This clone occurred once. The chain uses TRBV4-3 and TRBJ1-5; 10 positions agree with TRBD1. The germline CDR1 and CDR2 sequences are LGHNA and YSLEER. This CDR3 has 15 amino acids. Trimming removed 5 bases from V and 4 bases from J; junction bases left unmatched: 5. This chain's CDR3 is CASSLWTGGNQPQHF. For the CDR3, the DNA is TGCGCCAGCAGCTTATGGACAGGGGGAAATCAGCCCCAGCATTTT.

V is TRBV7-7 and J is TRBJ2-3; 7 bases align to TRBD1. Germline V gene lookup returns CDR1 SSHAT and CDR2 FNYEAQ (reference sequence). With V trimmed by 6 bases and J by 4 bases, 10 bases remained unmatched. The CDR3 runs to 15 residues. CDR3 sequence reads: CASRAYRGLPDTQYF. The CDR3 bases are TGTGCCAGCAGGGCTTACAGGGGCCTCCCAGATACGCAGTATTTT.

V is TRBV9 and J is TRBJ2-3, with 12 bases aligning to TRBD2. From germline, CDR1 is SGDLS and CDR2 YYNGEE. The CDR3 is 16 amino acids. The junction had 4 bases not matched to a gene; V was cut back by 4 bases and J by 1 base. Here the CDR3 DNA reads TGTGCCAGCAGCTCTCGACTAGCGGGGGGCACAGATACGCAGTATTTT. Translation gives CASSSRLAGGTDTQYF.

The chain has TRBV28 and TRBJ2-1, with a tentative D call TRBD1 (6 bases). The germline CDR1 and CDR2 sequences are MDHEN and SYDVKM. V was trimmed by 6 bases and J by 5 bases, leaving 11 bases between them. The CDR3 consists of 13 residues. CDR3 bases: TGTGCCAGCAGCCCGGGACAAAACAATGAGCAGTTCTTC. Its protein product is CASSPGQNNEQFF.

This clone was observed a few times. The V call is TRBV7-9, the J call TRBJ1-4, with 8 nucleotides matching TRBD1. V was clipped by 5 bases and J by 7 bases; unmatched bases: 9. In germline, CDR1 is SEHNR, CDR2 FQNEAQ (reference sequence). The CDR3 spans 15 residues. This chain's CDR3 is CASSGDRGRSEKLFF. In DNA form, the CDR3 reads TGTGCCAGCAGCGGCGACAGGGGAAGGAGTGAAAAACTGTTTTTT.

The chain joins TRBV11-1 to TRBJ2-3; 9 bases align to TRBD2. After removal of 5 bases from V and 1 base from J, the junction contained 7 bases not matched to a gene. This CDR3 is built from 16 residues. Germline CDR1 and CDR2: SGHAT and FQDESV (reference sequence). This chain's CDR3 is CASSPRASGGTDTQYF. The CDR3 DNA reads as TGTGCCAGCAGCCCCAGGGCTAGCGGGGGCACAGATACGCAGTATTTT.

The rearrangement uses TRBV11-2 and TRBJ2-3, with 8 positions matching TRBD2. Germline loops: CDR1 SGHAT, CDR2 FQNNGV. The CDR3 consists of 14 residues. The V gene end was trimmed by 3 bases and the J gene end by 6 bases; junction bases not matched to a gene: 5. CDR3 residues: CASSFTSGSDTQYF. CDR3 nucleotide sequence: TGTGCCAGCAGCTTCACTAGCGGATCGGATACGCAGTATTTT.

The chain is built from TRBV28 and TRBJ1-6; D unresolved. CDR3 length equals 14 residues. The V end was cut by 7 bases, the J end by 6 bases, with 13 bases between. The V gene's germline CDR1 is MDHEN and CDR2 SYDVKM. The CDR3 DNA reads TGTGCCAGCAACTTGGTACTCATTAATTCACCCCTCCACTTT. It specifies CASNLVLINSPLHF.

As to this clone: This CDR3 is also generated by other DNA sequences in the sample. V is TRBV13 and J is TRBJ1-3; D perhaps matches TRBD1 (5 bases). The CDR3 is 16 amino acids. The V gene lost 6 bases and the J gene lost 0 bases, with 15 bases spanning the gap. Germline V gene lookup returns CDR1 PRHDT and CDR2 FYEKMQ (reference sequence). The CDR3 is CASRPLQGHSGNTIYF. The CDR3, as DNA: TGTGCCAGCAGGCCCCTTCAGGGTCACTCTGGAAACACCATATATTTT.

Only one count was recorded for this clone. The V call is TRBV29-1, the J call TRBJ1-2; the match to TRBD1 covers 7 bases. This CDR3 region has 13 residues. V trimming: 5 bases; J trimming: 8 bases; junction bases outside the gene matches: 11. From germline, CDR1 is SQVTM and CDR2 ANQGSEA. This CDR3 reads CSVSDDRAEGYTF. DNA of the CDR3: TGCAGCGTTTCGGATGACAGGGCGGAGGGCTACACCTTC.

The rearrangement links TRBV6-5 to TRBJ2-1, with a weak D call TRBD2 (7 bases). V was trimmed by 0 bases and J by 8 bases, leaving 14 bases between them. The CDR3 is 15 amino acids. Germline CDR1 is MNHEY and CDR2 is SVGAGI. The CDR3 bases are TGTGCCAGCAGTTACTCGGGGGCGGGGGTCTATGAGCAGTTCTTC. It codes for CASSYSGAGVYEQFF.

The rearrangement joins TRBV5-1 to TRBJ2-7; tentative D call: TRBD2 (7 bases). CDR1 is SGHRS, CDR2 YFSETQ, per germline. V lost 0 bases, J lost 8 bases, and 12 bases lay in between. The CDR3 covers 13 residues. The CDR3 bases are TGCGCCAGCAGCTTGGACAGGGACTATAAGCAGTACGTC. Its translation: CASSLDRDYKQYV.

V is TRBV7-2 and J is TRBJ2-7; possibly TRBD2 for D (6 bases). The length of the CDR3 is 13 residues. V was trimmed by 4 bases and J by 2 bases, leaving 9 bases between them. In germline, CDR1 is SGHTA, CDR2 FQGNSA. The CDR3 DNA reads as TGTGCCAGCAGCTCCCCGGGAGCCTACGAGCAGTACTTC. This gives the protein CASSSPGAYEQYF.

The chain employs TRBV24-1 and TRBJ2-5; the match to TRBD1 covers 8 bases. V dropped 3 bases and J dropped 1; count of bases not matched to a gene: 9. CDR3 length: 17 residues. Germline CDR1 KGHDR, CDR2 SFDVKD. DNA of the CDR3: TGTGCCACCAGTGATACAAGGACAGGGTGGATCCAAGAGACCCAGTACTTC. Its protein product is CATSDTRTGWIQETQYF.

For this clone: The sample contains more than one DNA sequence encoding this CDR3. This rearrangement joins TRBV27 to TRBJ2-5, with D possibly TRBD2 on 5 matching bases. V lost 2 bases and J lost 5, with 9 bases in between. This CDR3 contains 13 residues. Germline loops: CDR1 MNHEY, CDR2 SMNVEV (reference sequence). CDR3 protein: CASSLGRGETQYF. CDR3 DNA sequence: TGTGCCAGCAGTTTAGGCAGAGGGGAGACCCAGTACTTC.

The chain uses TRBV5-5 and TRBJ1-5, with 9 bases lining up with TRBD1. The V gene end was trimmed by 4 bases and the J gene end by 4 bases; junction bases not matched to a gene: 9. Germline V gives CDR1 SGHKS, CDR2 YYEKEE (reference sequence). This CDR3 has 16 amino acids. The CDR3 here is CASSTTDRGYNQPQHF. The CDR3 DNA follows: TGTGCCAGCAGCACAACCGACAGGGGGTATAATCAGCCCCAGCATTTT.

This clone was found once. This chain connects TRBV6-2 or TRBV6-3 to TRBJ2-1; D possibly corresponds to TRBD1 (6 bases). This CDR3 contains 16 residues. V was clipped by 2 bases and J by 4 bases, with 15 bases between them. The germline V gene encodes CDR1 MNHEY and CDR2 SVGEGT. The CDR3, as DNA: TGTGCCAGCAGTTACATGGGGGCTAATAAATACAATGAGCAGTTCTTC. It is translated as CASSYMGANKYNEQFF.

The chain's CDR3 is CASSSLGQDQETQYF. The CDR3 bases are TGTGCCAGCAGCAGCCTCGGACAGGACCAAGAGACCCAGTACTTC. The chain couples TRBV6-5 to TRBJ2-5; the match to TRBD1 covers 7 bases. Germline CDR1 MNHEY, CDR2 SVGAGI. This CDR3 region has 15 residues. The V segment lost 6 bases and the J segment 0 bases; nucleotides outside the gene matches: 7.

The chain uses TRBV6-6 and TRBJ1-1; D is perhaps TRBD1 (5 bases). V lost 7 bases, J lost 2 bases, and 8 bases lay in between. In germline, CDR1 is MNHNY, CDR2 SVGAGI (reference sequence). This CDR3 has 12 amino acids. The CDR3 loop reads CASNQGNTEAFF. CDR3 coding DNA: TGTGCCAGCAATCAGGGAAACACTGAAGCTTTCTTT.

This chain connects TRBV28 to TRBJ1-5; 8 nucleotides line up with TRBD1. CDR1 and CDR2 (germline): MDHEN, SYDVKM. The CDR3 has 15 residues. With 3 bases clipped from V and 7 bases from J, the junction kept 8 bases outside the gene matches. The DNA of the CDR3 is TGTGCCAGCAGTTTTTTAGACAGGGGCGGCCAGCCCCAGCATTTT. Translated, it gives CASSFLDRGGQPQHF.

The genes are TRBV5-4 and TRBJ2-5, with TRBD2 matching over 11 bases. The germline gives CDR1 SGHNT, CDR2 YYREEE (reference sequence). Losses at the gene ends were 6 bases for V and 4 bases for J; bases not matched to a gene: 5. This CDR3 comprises 14 residues. The CDR3 region has the DNA TGTGCCAGCACATTAGCGGGGGGGCGAGAGACCCAGTACTTC. Translated, it gives CASTLAGGRETQYF.

The chain combines TRBV7-3 with TRBJ2-3, with 7 bases aligning to TRBD2. The CDR3 spans 16 residues. V shed 4 bases and J 2 bases; nucleotides not matched to a gene: 9. Germline CDR1 and CDR2: SGHTA and FQGTGA. The CDR3 DNA sequence: TGTGCCAGCAGCTCGGGAAGCGGGGTCTACACAGATACGCAGTATTTT. This codes for CASSSGSGVYTDTQYF.